This T cell receptor beta chain was captured in a study of tumour-infiltrating T cells in Burkitt lymphoma. Looking at the study overall: Productive clonality predicted overall and progression-free survival.

Produced via immunoSEQ multiplex PCR; TCRdb's table is partial and in-frame only. The data hold fewer than 2,000 clones, with 15% to 20% observed a single time. This CDR3 contains 16 residues. Germline V gives CDR1 SGDLS, CDR2 YYNGEE. V lost 3 bases, J lost 0 bases, and 14 bases lay in between. This clone was found a few times. Sequencing used tumor tissue. This clonotype was obtained from a human donor with diffuse large B-cell lymphoma. This chain links TRBV9 with TRBJ2-3; D tentatively reads TRBD1 or TRBD2 (5 bases each). Here the CDR3 DNA reads TGTGCCAGCAGCGCGGGGACCGCCACTAGCACAGATACGCAGTATTTT. Amino acid sequence: CASSAGTATSTDTQYF.